This TCR beta chain stems from a study of radiotherapy plus CTLA-4 blockade in lung cancer. Study context: About 20% of patients responded objectively, and roughly 34% achieved disease control.

Study results and caveats: The best predictor of response was reported to be early blood T cell clone dynamics, with interferon-beta. After radiotherapy and ipilimumab, tumor-derived clones expanded in peripheral blood.

The data were produced by immunoSEQ multiplex PCR, yet TCRdb's version contains in-frame clones alone and is incomplete. The sample has over 35,000 clones; 77% are singletons. Comment on this clone: Its antigen is unidentified.

The CDR3 has 16 amino acids. V shed 3 bases, J shed 2 bases, and the junction held 8 bases outside the gene matches. CDR1 and CDR2 from the germline V gene are LNHNV and YYDKDF (reference sequence). In chemo-refractory metastatic non-small-cell lung cancer, patients got ipilimumab CTLA-4 blockade together with focal radiation. The sequencing used peripheral blood, collected from a patient treated with radiotherapy plus ipilimumab. The chain has TRBV15 and TRBJ2-7; 9 bases are shared with TRBD1. This TCR derives from a human donor with non-small cell lung cancer whose response to radiotherapy plus ipilimumab could not be evaluated. As DNA, the CDR3 is TGTGCCACCAGCAGTGGCCCCCGGACAGGGGCCTACGAGCAGTACTTC. Protein sequence: CATSSGPRTGAYEQYF.